The subject of this entry is one TCR beta chain. The antigen is undetermined. The data were obtained in a study of beta chain features in type 1 diabetes. Looking at the study overall: The study examined around 98,000,000 sorted cells across all samples.

Whole-study findings and limits: In comparison with healthy donors, patients had naive, central memory and Treg TCRB repertoires that appeared more similar. Patients with Type 1 diabetes showed moderately but significantly shorter TCRB CDR3s in all four CD4+ subsets.

Every isolated RNA sample was fully reverse transcribed, so sequencing captured expressed TCRB transcripts. Sequenced by immunoSEQ multiplex PCR; TCRdb stores in-frame clones only, minus some. Of about 160,000 clones in the sample, less than 9.5% are singletons; the top ten hold approximately 0.87%. This sequence was found in a woman in her 40s with type 1 diabetes. Sequenced input: central memory CD4+ T cells from blood.

CDR3 in DNA: TGTGCCAGCACCGAGGGGGTGAATTCACCCCTCCACTTT. Its translation is CASTEGVNSPLHF. V and J are TRBV25-1 and TRBJ1-6; D might be TRBD1 (6 bases). The CDR3 totals 13 residues. Germline loops: CDR1 MGHDK, CDR2 SYGVNS. Trimming left V 7 bases short and J 7 bases short, with 11 bases between.